The TCR beta chain described here comes from a study of OX40 agonist ivuxolimab in advanced cancers. About the study as a whole: Ivuxolimab, which targeted the costimulatory receptor OX40 (CD134), was an agonistic, fully human IgG2 monoclonal antibody. A male proportion of 82.7% and a mean age of about 60 years, ranging from 23 to 79, were recorded for the dose-escalation cohort. Intravenous ivuxolimab was administered to patients every 2 weeks at six dose levels: 0.01, 0.1, 0.3, 1.5, 3 and 10 mg/kg. Peripheral TCRbeta sequencing was intended to test whether TCR sequence diversity was altered and clonal T-cell expansion was caused by ivuxolimab. The paper covers the monotherapy dose-escalation part of the phase I ivuxolimab trial, which included N ≈ 50 patients. Partial responses occurred in three dose-escalation patients, of whom one had hepatocellular carcinoma and two had cutaneous melanoma. Prior anti-PD-1, anti-PD-L1 or anti-CTLA-4 therapy was permitted, and 40% to 50% of dose-escalation patients had received checkpoint inhibitors. Of the 50 to 55 dose-escalation patients, hepatocellular carcinoma was present in roughly 19, melanoma in roughly 15, renal cell carcinoma in 9 and head and neck cancer in 9. Overall study results and their limits: Low levels of normalized T-cell clonal expansion were also seen in some patients who did not respond. After ivuxolimab, CD8+ T cells had more expanded clones than CD4+ T cells on average. The antigen specificity of the clonally expanded peripheral T cells was not determined. In partial responders in the 0.1-3.0 mg/kg groups, normalized peripheral clonal expansion was found to be among the lowest, especially among CD8+ T cells. At doses of 0.1 to 3.0 mg/kg, clonal expansion of both CD4+ and CD8+ T cells in blood was seen between baseline and week 6.

For sequencing of the TCRbeta CDR3 region, genomic DNA was extracted from the sorted cells. TCRbeta CDR3 regions were sequenced using the immunoSEQ Assay. TCRdb re-hosts the immuneACCESS table, in-frame sequences only. Its copies lack some clones; in the studies checked, an unresolved V gene accounts for under half of them, and the cause for the rest is not known. The sample table holds 60,000 or so clones, of which just over 85% were seen once. The ten largest account for nearly 0.9% of the sample. The trial excluded patients who had a history of autoimmune disease or were on systemic immunosuppression. Peripheral blood for TCR sequencing was collected from all dose cohorts at baseline, on cycle 4 day 1, and on cycle 7 day 1. Samples came from an open-label, multicenter, first-in-human phase I dose-escalation trial of ivuxolimab. The trial enrolled adults with locally advanced or metastatic head and neck squamous cell, hepatocellular, melanoma or renal cell carcinoma. Before TCR sequencing, CD4+ and CD8+ T cells were separately sorted from peripheral blood.

Concerning this clone: It has no known antigen specificity. No clone much larger than this one lies a single base away; base qualities are absent.

The CDR1 and CDR2 encoded by the germline V gene (reference sequence) are MNHEY and SMNVEV. The CDR3 numbers 15 residues from cysteine through phenylalanine. Of all the DNA, just the CDR3 is kept, 45 bases in frame from base 1. The germline V and J ends show losses of 6 bases and 2 bases respectively, and no gene match explains 7 bases of the junction. The rearranged chain carries TRBV27 and TRBJ1-3, and TRBD1 aligns with 7 junction nucleotides. This receptor was identified in an adult with an advanced solid tumor such as melanoma, head and neck, liver or kidney cancer. The material was CD4+ or CD8+ T cells sorted from blood, obtained in a trial of the OX40 agonist ivuxolimab. The sequence in DNA is TGTGCCAGCAGAAGCGCTGACAGGGCTGGAAACACCATATATTTT. Protein translation: CASRSADRAGNTIYF.